The clone carrying this T cell receptor (beta chain) has a count of ten or more. Its specificity is unknown. Clinicians diagnosed patients from clinical symptoms, serum thyroxine and TRAb, thyroid ultrasound and orbital computed tomography. TCR beta CDR3 sequences were amplified from RNA transcripts. Using the HTBI primer set, a first-round RT-PCR was run on the TCR CDR3. TCRdb independently ran MiXCR on the multiplex PCR reads; one entry per CDR3 protein. The sample includes 550,000 to 700,000 distinct CDR3 sequences, approximately 44% of them seen just once. This sample stems from a study of T cells in Graves' hyperthyroidism and ophthalmopathy. Germline trimming cut 3 bases from V and 1 base from J; bases unmatched to any gene: 7. The germline V gene encodes CDR1 LNHDA and CDR2 SQIVND (reference sequence). The CDR3 sequence is 16 residues long. Findings and caveats of the study: The majority of expanded thyroid clonotypes above 0.001 also appeared in blood.

This sequence originates from an adult woman with Graves' disease, either hyperthyroidism or ophthalmopathy (not recorded which). Sequences were obtained from peripheral blood or thyroid tissue (not recorded which). The chain combines TRBV19 with TRBJ2-5, with TRBD1 matching over 8 bases. CDR3 amino acids: CASSMRRDRFQETQYF. The CDR3, as DNA: TGTGCCAGTAGTATGAGACGGGACAGGTTCCAAGAGACCCAGTACTTC. Variable domain in full (rest from reference TRBV19 and TRBJ2-5): DGGITQSPKYLFRKEGQNVTLSCEQNLNHDAMYWYRQDPGQGLRLIYYSQIVNDFQKGDIAEGYSVSREKKESFPLTVTSAQKNPTAFYLCASSMRRDRFQETQYFGPGTRLLVL.